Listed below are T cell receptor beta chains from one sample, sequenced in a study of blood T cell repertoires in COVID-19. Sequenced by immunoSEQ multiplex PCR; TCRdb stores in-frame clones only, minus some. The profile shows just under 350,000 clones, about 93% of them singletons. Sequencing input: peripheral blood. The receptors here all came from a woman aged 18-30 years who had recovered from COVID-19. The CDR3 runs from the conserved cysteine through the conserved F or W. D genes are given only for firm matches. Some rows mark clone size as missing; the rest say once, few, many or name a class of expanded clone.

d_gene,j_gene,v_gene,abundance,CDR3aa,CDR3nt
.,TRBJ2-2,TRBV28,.,CASSLLRVNTGELFF,TGTGCCAGCAGTTTGTTACGGGTAAACACCGGGGAGCTGTTTTTT
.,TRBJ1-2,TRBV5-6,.,CASSSPVLDSNNYGYTF,TGTGCCAGCAGCTCCCCGGTGTTGGACAGCAATAACTATGGCTACACCTTC
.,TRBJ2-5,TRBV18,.,CASSPPSDGETQYF,TGTGCCAGCTCACCACCGAGTGACGGGGAGACCCAGTACTTC
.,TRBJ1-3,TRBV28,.,CASSSPATGHSIYF,TGTGCCAGCAGTTCGCCAGCCACAGGGCATTCCATATATTTT
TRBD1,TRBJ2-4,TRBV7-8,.,CASSPARQGIHAKNIQYF,TGTGCCAGCAGCCCAGCACGACAGGGGATCCACGCCAAAAACATTCAGTACTTC
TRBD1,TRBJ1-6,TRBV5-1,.,CASGDSEDSPLHF,TGCGCCAGTGGGGACAGTGAGGATTCACCCCTCCACTTT
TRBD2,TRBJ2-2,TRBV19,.,CASSIWAGGNTGELFF,TGTGCCAGTAGTATCTGGGCGGGAGGCAACACCGGGGAGCTGTTTTTT
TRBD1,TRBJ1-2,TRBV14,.,CASSRGQPHNYGYTF,TGTGCCAGCAGCCGGGGACAGCCGCATAACTATGGCTACACCTTC
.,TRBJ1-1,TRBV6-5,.,CASSRDTLNTEAFF,TGTGCCAGCAGTCGGGACACTTTGAACACTGAAGCTTTCTTT
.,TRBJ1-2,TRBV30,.,CAWNSAGRFGYTF,TGTGCCTGGAATTCTGCAGGTCGGTTCGGCTACACCTTC
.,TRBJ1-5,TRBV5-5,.,CASSFIPQDLNQPQHF,TGTGCCAGCAGCTTTATTCCCCAGGATCTTAATCAGCCCCAGCATTTT
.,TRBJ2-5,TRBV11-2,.,CASSLNREETQYF,TGTGCCAGCAGCTTAAACAGGGAAGAGACCCAGTACTTC
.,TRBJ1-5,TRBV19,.,CATLGGYSNQPQHF,TGTGCCACCCTTGGGGGGTATAGCAATCAGCCCCAGCATTTT
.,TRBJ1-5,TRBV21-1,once,CASTLQGNQPQHF,TGTGCCAGCACCCTTCAGGGGAACCAGCCCCAGCATTTT
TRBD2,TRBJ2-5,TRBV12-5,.,CASRGGSLRTAQETQYF,TGTGCTAGTAGAGGCGGGAGTTTACGTACGGCCCAAGAGACCCAGTACTTC
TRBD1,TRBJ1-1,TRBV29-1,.,CSVSPGQGSTEAFF,TGCAGCGTTAGCCCGGGACAGGGATCCACTGAAGCTTTCTTT
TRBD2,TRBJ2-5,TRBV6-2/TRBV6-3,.,CASSYSLAGGETQYF,TGTGCCAGCAGTTACTCGCTAGCGGGGGGAGAGACCCAGTACTTC
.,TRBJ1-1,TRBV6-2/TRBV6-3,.,CASSAPRTEAFF,TGTGCCAGCAGTGCCCCGAGGACTGAAGCTTTCTTT
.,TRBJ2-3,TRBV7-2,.,CASSLEGAGTTGTDTQYF,TGTGCCAGCAGCTTAGAAGGAGCGGGCACTACTGGCACAGATACGCAGTATTTT
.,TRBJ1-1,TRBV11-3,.,CASSHIRGSTEAFF,TGTGCCAGCAGCCATATCCGGGGGAGCACTGAAGCTTTCTTT
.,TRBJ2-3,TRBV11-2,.,CASSLGSRVVADTQYF,TGTGCCAGCAGCTTAGGTAGCAGGGTAGTCGCAGATACGCAGTATTTT
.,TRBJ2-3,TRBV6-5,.,CASSYSTETDTQYF,TGTGCCAGCAGTTATTCGACAGAGACAGATACGCAGTATTTT
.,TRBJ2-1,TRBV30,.,CAWSPLSYNEQFF,TGTGCCTGGAGTCCTCTGTCCTACAATGAGCAGTTCTTC
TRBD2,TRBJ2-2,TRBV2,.,CASSPRTSFPGELFF,TGTGCCAGCAGCCCCAGGACTAGCTTCCCCGGGGAGCTGTTTTTT
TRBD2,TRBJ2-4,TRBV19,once,CASSMELAGGPIAKNIQYF,TGTGCCAGTAGTATGGAGTTAGCGGGAGGTCCCATAGCCAAAAACATTCAGTACTTC
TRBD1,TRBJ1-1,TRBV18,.,CASSPGTGGTNTEAFF,TGTGCCAGCTCACCAGGGACAGGGGGGACGAACACTGAAGCTTTCTTT
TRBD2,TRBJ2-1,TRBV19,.,CASGLAGLYNEQFF,TGTGCCAGTGGACTAGCGGGGTTATACAATGAGCAGTTCTTC
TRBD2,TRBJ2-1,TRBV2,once,CASSLAGGERNEQFF,TGTGCCAGCAGTCTAGCGGGAGGGGAAAGGAATGAGCAGTTCTTC
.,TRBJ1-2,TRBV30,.,CAWSRVIVDGYTF,TGTGCCTGGAGTCGCGTTATCGTCGATGGCTACACCTTC
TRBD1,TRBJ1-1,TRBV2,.,CASSDRVGSTEAFF,TGTGCCAGCAGCGACAGGGTTGGTAGCACTGAAGCTTTCTTT
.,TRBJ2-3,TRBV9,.,CASSESSFDTQYF,TGTGCCAGCAGCGAGTCAAGCTTCGATACGCAGTATTTT
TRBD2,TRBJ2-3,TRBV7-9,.,CASGPRGGDTQYF,TGTGCCAGCGGTCCGCGGGGGGGCGATACGCAGTATTTT
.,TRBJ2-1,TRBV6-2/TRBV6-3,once,CASSYPPYRNNEQFF,TGTGCCAGCAGTTACCCCCCCTACAGGAACAATGAGCAGTTCTTC
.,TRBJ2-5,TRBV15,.,CATSKLSDRQETQYF,TGTGCCACCTCTAAATTAAGCGACCGACAAGAGACCCAGTACTTC
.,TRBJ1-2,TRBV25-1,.,CASSSLEGSRGYTF,TGTGCCAGCAGTTCCCTGGAGGGCTCACGTGGCTACACCTTC
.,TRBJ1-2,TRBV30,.,CAWSPPPWDTRRGYTF,TGTGCCTGGAGTCCACCCCCTTGGGACACGCGGCGTGGCTACACCTTC
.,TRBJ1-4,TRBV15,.,CATSSTANEKLFF,TGTGCCACCAGCTCGACAGCTAATGAAAAACTGTTTTTT
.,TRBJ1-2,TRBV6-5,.,CASSYSRTVYGYTF,TGTGCCAGCAGTTACTCGCGGACAGTCTATGGCTACACCTTC
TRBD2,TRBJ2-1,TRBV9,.,CASSPRSSGSSYNEQFF,TGTGCCAGCAGCCCCCGTAGCAGCGGGAGCTCCTACAATGAGCAGTTCTTC
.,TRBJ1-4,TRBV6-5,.,CASSPGHQNEKLFF,TGTGCCAGCTCACCGGGACATCAAAATGAAAAACTGTTTTTT